This T cell receptor (beta chain) was recovered during a study of monozygotic twins with inflammatory bowel disease. This CDR3 comprises 13 residues. The germline V gene encodes CDR1 SGHTA and CDR2 FQGNSA. A roughly 2.5 ml blood sample was drawn per donor. Investigators made cDNA in eight separate reactions per sample. Amplification used two nested PCRs: roughly 15 cycles, then around 9 cycles, on TCRalpha/TCRbeta cDNA. TCRdb reprocessed the 5' RACE reads, with one entry per CDR3 protein and no DNA. Its listing shows approximately 160,000 distinct CDR3 sequences. The chain recombines TRBV7-2 with TRBJ1-4; the TCRdb D gene call, TRBD1, has no DNA to confirm it. This receptor was identified in a human donor with ulcerative colitis or Crohn's disease, or a healthy co-twin of an affected twin (not recorded which). The material sequenced was blood. The CDR3 here is CATSQGVTEKLFF.